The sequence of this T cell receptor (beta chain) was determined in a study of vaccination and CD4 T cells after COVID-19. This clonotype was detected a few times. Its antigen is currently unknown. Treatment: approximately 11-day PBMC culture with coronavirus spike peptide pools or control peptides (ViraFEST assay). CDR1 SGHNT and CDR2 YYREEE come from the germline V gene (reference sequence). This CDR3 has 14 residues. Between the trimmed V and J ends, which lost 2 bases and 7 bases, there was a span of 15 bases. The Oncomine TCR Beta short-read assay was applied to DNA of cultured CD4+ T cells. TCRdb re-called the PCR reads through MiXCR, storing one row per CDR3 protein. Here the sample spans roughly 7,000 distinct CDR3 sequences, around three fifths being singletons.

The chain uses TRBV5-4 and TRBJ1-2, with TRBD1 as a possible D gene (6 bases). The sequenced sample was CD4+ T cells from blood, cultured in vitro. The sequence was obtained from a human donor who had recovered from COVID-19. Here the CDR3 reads CASSFNTGRGGYTF. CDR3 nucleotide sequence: TGTGCCAGCAGCTTCAATACAGGGAGGGGTGGCTACACCTTC.